Following are 5 T cell receptor beta chains from one sample sequenced in a study of beta chain features in type 1 diabetes (dated by TCRdb to 2016 to 2018). What the work shows at the level of the full study, not this receptor alone: A moderate but significant shortening of TCRB CDR3 length was observed in type 1 diabetes patients in all four CD4+ subsets.

The method was the immunoSEQ multiplex PCR assay. The entire isolated RNA was reverse transcribed using the High Capacity cDNA Reverse Transcription Kit, and thus expressed TCRB transcripts were sequenced. TCRdb provides this immuneACCESS table in a form limited to in-frame rearrangements. Some clones are lacking; in checked studies, under half of them reflect an unresolved V gene, and why the rest are absent is not known. The sample table lists some 170,000 clones, 50% to 70% of them with a count of one. The ten largest clones represent roughly 0.089% of the sample. These receptors' targets are unknown. The specimen sequenced was naive CD4+ T cells from blood. The sample's cell subset or site label, decoded: true naive CD4+ T cells. The receptors shown here come from a man aged 30 to 45 with type 1 diabetes.

The rearrangement joins TRBV30 to TRBJ1-1; the D is unclear. Deletions cut 0 bases from V and 1 base from J, with 6 bases between. The CDR3 spans 13 residues. Germline V CDR1 and CDR2: GTSNPN, SVGIG (reference sequence). CDR3 sequence reads: CAWSVIQNTEAFF. The CDR3, as DNA: TGTGCCTGGAGTGTGATTCAGAACACTGAAGCTTTCTTT.

The chain is built from TRBV15 and TRBJ1-6; D not certain. The CDR3 has 15 residues. V was shortened by 0 bases and J by 10 bases, with 13 bases between the two germline ends. CDR1 and CDR2 from the germline V gene are LNHNV and YYDKDF (reference sequence). The DNA of the CDR3 is TGTGCCACCAGCAGAGATCGCGGGGTTAGGTCACCCCTCCACTTT. Amino acids: CATSRDRGVRSPLHF.

This clone appeared a few times. The rearrangement links TRBV28 to TRBJ2-6, with D tentatively TRBD1 (7 bases). Trimming cost V 6 bases and J 0 bases, with 24 bases left between them. The germline V gene has CDR1 MDHEN and CDR2 SYDVKM. The CDR3 runs 20 residues. The CDR3 protein is CASRPRRRGPTSSGANVLTF. CDR3 in DNA: TGTGCCAGCAGACCTAGGCGGAGGGGGCCTACAAGCTCTGGGGCCAACGTCCTGACTTTC.

The J gene is TRBJ2-3, the V gene TRBV7-9; D call uncertain. Per the germline V gene, CDR1 is SEHNR and CDR2 is FQNEAQ (reference sequence). The CDR3 runs 13 residues. Trimming cost V 2 bases and J 2 bases, with 5 bases left between them. CDR3: CASSLMITDTQYF. The CDR3 DNA reads as TGTGCCAGCAGCTTAATGATCACAGATACGCAGTATTTT.

The chain employs TRBV13 and TRBJ1-2; D not certain. The CDR3 length is 11 residues. Trimming removed 7 bases at V and 5 bases at J, with 8 bases between. Germline CDR1 and CDR2: PRHDT and FYEKMQ (reference sequence). CDR3 amino acids: CASKMRYGYTF. The CDR3 DNA reads TGTGCCAGCAAAATGCGGTATGGCTACACCTTC.